The source of this T cell receptor beta chain is a study of blood T cell repertoires in COVID-19. Study summary: PBMCs, B-cell-depleted T cells, or T cells were the source of the cDNA or gDNA that made up the material.

Two negative PCRs, clearance, or symptom resolution characterized the recovered Cohort 3 donors. Authors' data handling: How many nucleated cells were present was estimated from reference gene primer amplification. Assay: immunoSEQ multiplex PCR; the TCRdb copy retains only in-frame clones and omits some. V and J calls plus clone size are reproduced from that table; the DNA served to infer D and trimming. The table has a few hundred thousand clones, roughly 85% seen once. This CDR3 is built from 14 residues. V dropped 3 bases and J dropped 4 bases, with 10 bases sitting between them. CDR1 is MNHEY, CDR2 SMNVEV, per germline (reference sequence).

The sequencing input was PBMCs or T cells enriched from blood (not recorded which). The sequence was obtained from a woman in her 30s who had recovered from COVID-19. The chain carries TRBV27 and TRBJ1-3; D is uncertain. The CDR3 DNA reads TGTGCCAGCAGTTTGTCGACAACCGGAAACACCATATATTTT. Its protein product is CASSLSTTGNTIYF.